The rows below give T cell receptor beta chains drawn from one sample of a study of blood T cell repertoires in COVID-19. Sequenced by immunoSEQ multiplex PCR; TCRdb stores in-frame clones only, minus some. This sample yields 220,000 or so clones, of which about 85% are seen a single time; just under 20% belongs to the top ten. Sequencing was carried out using peripheral blood. These TCRs come from a man aged 25-45 years with active or convalescent COVID-19. Both conserved end residues are part of each CDR3. Each record gives: V gene, J gene, clone size, D gene, CDR3 DNA, CDR3 protein. A D gene is named only where the DNA matches it firmly. Rows may omit the clone size; those that give it use once, few, many or a size class.

V gene: TRBV2; J gene: TRBJ1-5; clone size: NA; D gene: TRBD1; CDR3 DNA: TGTGCCAGCAGGAAACAGGGGGGGCCGGGGAATCAGCCCCAGCATTTT; CDR3 protein: CASRKQGGPGNQPQHF
V gene: TRBV27; J gene: TRBJ1-1; clone size: NA; D gene: TRBD1; CDR3 DNA: TGTGCCAGCAGTGAGACAGGGGGGAACACTGAAGCTTTCTTT; CDR3 protein: CASSETGGNTEAFF
V gene: TRBV9; J gene: TRBJ2-3; clone size: NA; D gene: TRBD2; CDR3 DNA: TGTGCCAGCAGCGCAGGACTAGCGGGGGGGAGGACAGATACGCAGTATTTT; CDR3 protein: CASSAGLAGGRTDTQYF
V gene: TRBV30; J gene: TRBJ1-1; clone size: NA; D gene: NA; CDR3 DNA: TGTGCCTGGAGTGCGGGAAAGGACACTGAAGCTTTCTTT; CDR3 protein: CAWSAGKDTEAFF
V gene: TRBV9; J gene: TRBJ2-1; clone size: NA; D gene: NA; CDR3 DNA: TGTGCCAGCAGCGTAGGAGGCGGCTACAATGAGCAGTTCTTC; CDR3 protein: CASSVGGGYNEQFF
V gene: TRBV7-3; J gene: TRBJ1-2; clone size: NA; D gene: NA; CDR3 DNA: TGTGCCAGCAGCTTAAGAGCAGGGGCTGGCTACACCTTC; CDR3 protein: CASSLRAGAGYTF
V gene: TRBV15; J gene: TRBJ2-2; clone size: NA; D gene: TRBD2; CDR3 DNA: TGTGCCACCAGCTTTTTCGGGGGACTAGCGGGTATCACCGGGGAGCTGTTTTTT; CDR3 protein: CATSFFGGLAGITGELFF
V gene: TRBV5-1; J gene: TRBJ1-6; clone size: NA; D gene: NA; CDR3 DNA: TGCGCCAGCAGCTCTCTGGGGCGTCCGAATTCACCCCTCCACTTT; CDR3 protein: CASSSLGRPNSPLHF
V gene: TRBV6-2/TRBV6-3; J gene: TRBJ1-5; clone size: NA; D gene: NA; CDR3 DNA: TGTGCCAGCAGTGCCCACGCGGGTCGCAGCAATCAGCCCCAGCATTTT; CDR3 protein: CASSAHAGRSNQPQHF
V gene: TRBV9; J gene: TRBJ1-5; clone size: once; D gene: TRBD1; CDR3 DNA: TGTGCCAGCAGCCCGATGTCCAGGGGGGAGGTTGGGCCCCAGCATTTT; CDR3 protein: CASSPMSRGEVGPQHF
V gene: TRBV24-1; J gene: TRBJ2-5; clone size: few; D gene: TRBD2; CDR3 DNA: TGTGCCACCAGTGGGGCGGGGGGTACCCTCCGAGAGACCCAGTACTTC; CDR3 protein: CATSGAGGTLRETQYF
V gene: TRBV5-8; J gene: TRBJ2-7; clone size: NA; D gene: NA; CDR3 DNA: TGTGCCAGCAGCTTGACAGGTTTTGAGAAGCAGTACTTC; CDR3 protein: CASSLTGFEKQYF
V gene: TRBV18; J gene: TRBJ2-5; clone size: NA; D gene: TRBD2; CDR3 DNA: TGTGCCAGCTCACCTCCGGGACTAGCAGAGACCCAGTACTTC; CDR3 protein: CASSPPGLAETQYF
V gene: TRBV5-1; J gene: TRBJ2-1; clone size: NA; D gene: TRBD2; CDR3 DNA: TGCGCCAGCAGCCCAGGGACTAGCGGGGGAGAGCAGTTCTTC; CDR3 protein: CASSPGTSGGEQFF
V gene: TRBV30; J gene: TRBJ2-5; clone size: NA; D gene: NA; CDR3 DNA: TGTGCCTGGAACCCGGGGGTCTTGACCCAGTACTTC; CDR3 protein: CAWNPGVLTQYF
V gene: TRBV7-2; J gene: TRBJ1-6; clone size: NA; D gene: TRBD1; CDR3 DNA: TGTGCCAGCAGGGGGACAGGGGTTTTTTCACCCCTCCACTTT; CDR3 protein: CASRGTGVFSPLHF
V gene: TRBV2; J gene: TRBJ2-2; clone size: NA; D gene: NA; CDR3 DNA: TGTGCCAGCAATTTCGGAGGGACCGGGGAGCTGTTTTTT; CDR3 protein: CASNFGGTGELFF
V gene: TRBV6-5; J gene: TRBJ1-2; clone size: NA; D gene: TRBD1; CDR3 DNA: TGTGCCAGCAACAGGGGGCGGCATCAATGGGGCTACACCTTC; CDR3 protein: CASNRGRHQWGYTF
V gene: TRBV10-2; J gene: TRBJ1-1; clone size: NA; D gene: NA; CDR3 DNA: TGCGCCAGCAGTCCCCCGAGGAACACTGAAGCTTTCTTT; CDR3 protein: CASSPPRNTEAFF
V gene: TRBV7-2; J gene: TRBJ2-7; clone size: NA; D gene: TRBD1; CDR3 DNA: TGTGCCAGCAGCTCTAACAGGGGGCCCTACGAGCAGTACTTC; CDR3 protein: CASSSNRGPYEQYF
V gene: TRBV7-3; J gene: TRBJ2-7; clone size: NA; D gene: NA; CDR3 DNA: TGTGCCAGCAGCTTATTAAGCGGGCCCCGCTACGAGCAGTACTTC; CDR3 protein: CASSLLSGPRYEQYF
V gene: TRBV5-1; J gene: TRBJ1-2; clone size: NA; D gene: TRBD1; CDR3 DNA: TGCGCCAGCAGCTCCAGGACAGGGGGCTCCGGGGGCTACACCTTC; CDR3 protein: CASSSRTGGSGGYTF
V gene: TRBV9; J gene: TRBJ2-2; clone size: NA; D gene: NA; CDR3 DNA: TGTGCCAGCAGCTCAATCAGGGATGCCACCGGGGAGCTGTTTTTT; CDR3 protein: CASSSIRDATGELFF
V gene: TRBV29-1; J gene: TRBJ2-3; clone size: few; D gene: NA; CDR3 DNA: TGCAGCGTTGAGGTTAGCGGAGTCGTCACAGATACGCAGTATTTT; CDR3 protein: CSVEVSGVVTDTQYF
V gene: TRBV5-4; J gene: TRBJ2-7; clone size: NA; D gene: TRBD2; CDR3 DNA: TGTGCCAGCAGCTTGGAGGGCGGCGGCGGGGGTTCCTACGAGCAGTACTTC; CDR3 protein: CASSLEGGGGGSYEQYF
V gene: TRBV5-5; J gene: TRBJ1-4; clone size: once; D gene: NA; CDR3 DNA: TGTGCCAGCAGCCGAGAGATGGACAGTCGGAATGAAAAACTGTTTTTT; CDR3 protein: CASSREMDSRNEKLFF
V gene: TRBV6-5; J gene: TRBJ1-1; clone size: NA; D gene: NA; CDR3 DNA: TGTGCCAGCAGCGTAGGGGCACGAAGGATGACTTTCTTT; CDR3 protein: CASSVGARRMTFF
V gene: TRBV11-2; J gene: TRBJ1-1; clone size: NA; D gene: NA; CDR3 DNA: TGTGCCAGCAGCCTGACAGACGGCGACACTGAAGCTTTCTTT; CDR3 protein: CASSLTDGDTEAFF
V gene: TRBV28; J gene: TRBJ2-5; clone size: NA; D gene: NA; CDR3 DNA: TGTGCCAGCAGCGGAAGGAGGTTTCGGGAGACCCAGTACTTC; CDR3 protein: CASSGRRFRETQYF
V gene: TRBV28; J gene: TRBJ2-7; clone size: NA; D gene: TRBD2; CDR3 DNA: TGTGCCAGCAGTACTAGCGGAGGCCCTAACTACGAGCAGTACTTC; CDR3 protein: CASSTSGGPNYEQYF
V gene: TRBV4-1; J gene: TRBJ2-3; clone size: NA; D gene: TRBD1; CDR3 DNA: TGCGCCAGCAGCCAAGTGAGGACAGGGACAGATACGCAGTATTTT; CDR3 protein: CASSQVRTGTDTQYF
V gene: TRBV9; J gene: TRBJ2-7; clone size: NA; D gene: NA; CDR3 DNA: TGTGCCGGCCCCCCTCGCCGCGGGGCCTCCTACGAGCAGTACTTC; CDR3 protein: CAGPPRRGASYEQYF
V gene: TRBV11-2; J gene: TRBJ1-4; clone size: few; D gene: NA; CDR3 DNA: TGTGCCAGCAGCTTAGGCAGGGGAGGGACTAATGAAAAACTGTTTTTT; CDR3 protein: CASSLGRGGTNEKLFF
V gene: TRBV4-3; J gene: TRBJ2-6; clone size: NA; D gene: NA; CDR3 DNA: TGCGCCAGCAGCCAAGATGTTGGCTTTTCTGGGGCCAACGTCCTGACTTTC; CDR3 protein: CASSQDVGFSGANVLTF
V gene: TRBV15; J gene: TRBJ1-4; clone size: NA; D gene: TRBD1; CDR3 DNA: TGTGCCACCAGCAGAGGCGGACAGGCGATCTACGGTAATGAAAAACTGTTTTTT; CDR3 protein: CATSRGGQAIYGNEKLFF
V gene: TRBV7-8; J gene: TRBJ2-7; clone size: NA; D gene: TRBD2; CDR3 DNA: TGTGCCAGCAGCTTAGGGACTAGCGGGGTCTACGAGCAGTACTTC; CDR3 protein: CASSLGTSGVYEQYF
V gene: TRBV28; J gene: TRBJ2-3; clone size: NA; D gene: TRBD2; CDR3 DNA: TGTGCCAGCAGTTTGAGCGGGAGAACAGATACGCAGTATTTT; CDR3 protein: CASSLSGRTDTQYF
V gene: TRBV9; J gene: TRBJ2-1; clone size: NA; D gene: TRBD2; CDR3 DNA: TGTGCCAGCACAGCCCTAGCGGGAAGTTCCTACAATGAGCAGTTCTTC; CDR3 protein: CASTALAGSSYNEQFF
V gene: TRBV7-2; J gene: TRBJ2-1; clone size: NA; D gene: TRBD2; CDR3 DNA: TGTGCCAGCGTAGAGGAGCGGGACCATGAGCAGTTCTTC; CDR3 protein: CASVEERDHEQFF
V gene: TRBV15; J gene: TRBJ2-2; clone size: NA; D gene: NA; CDR3 DNA: TGTGCCACCAGCAGAGCCTTAAGCCTGTTTAACACCGGGGAGCTGTTTTTT; CDR3 protein: CATSRALSLFNTGELFF
V gene: TRBV7-7; J gene: TRBJ2-1; clone size: NA; D gene: NA; CDR3 DNA: TGTGCTAGCAGCTTGGGGGGAGTTAAAAACAATGAGCAGTTCTTC; CDR3 protein: CASSLGGVKNNEQFF
V gene: TRBV4-1; J gene: TRBJ1-4; clone size: NA; D gene: NA; CDR3 DNA: TGCGCCAGCAGCCACTCACCACAGGGAAGTTCGGAAAAACTGTTTTTT; CDR3 protein: CASSHSPQGSSEKLFF
V gene: TRBV7-2; J gene: TRBJ2-4; clone size: NA; D gene: NA; CDR3 DNA: TGTGCCAGCAGCTCATACAGGGGGGGCAAAAACATTCAGTACTTC; CDR3 protein: CASSSYRGGKNIQYF
V gene: TRBV10-3; J gene: TRBJ1-1; clone size: NA; D gene: NA; CDR3 DNA: TGTGCCATCAGTGAGGTAGGGGCTAACACTGAAGCTTTCTTT; CDR3 protein: CAISEVGANTEAFF
V gene: TRBV7-2; J gene: TRBJ2-3; clone size: NA; D gene: NA; CDR3 DNA: TGTGCCAGCAGCTTACAGGGTAGCACAGATACGCAGTATTTT; CDR3 protein: CASSLQGSTDTQYF
V gene: TRBV7-2; J gene: TRBJ2-7; clone size: NA; D gene: TRBD1; CDR3 DNA: TGTGCCAGCAGCTTGACCCCAGGGGGCAGTGGTGGCGAGCAGTACTTC; CDR3 protein: CASSLTPGGSGGEQYF
V gene: TRBV4-2; J gene: TRBJ2-3; clone size: NA; D gene: NA; CDR3 DNA: TGTGCCAGCAGCCAAGGTGTCAGGGGCGGTGGCACAGATACGCAGTATTTT; CDR3 protein: CASSQGVRGGGTDTQYF
V gene: TRBV18; J gene: TRBJ2-3; clone size: NA; D gene: TRBD2; CDR3 DNA: TGTGCCAGCTCCCCAAGACTAGCGGGGGGGCGTGCAGATACGCAGTATTTT; CDR3 protein: CASSPRLAGGRADTQYF
V gene: TRBV6-2/TRBV6-3; J gene: TRBJ1-2; clone size: NA; D gene: TRBD1; CDR3 DNA: TGTGCCAGCAGTCAGGACAGGGGGCTCGGTGGCTACACCTTC; CDR3 protein: CASSQDRGLGGYTF
V gene: TRBV6-4; J gene: TRBJ2-1; clone size: NA; D gene: TRBD2; CDR3 DNA: TGTGCCAGCAGTGCTGGGACTAGCGGGAGTAACGATGAGCAGTTCTTC; CDR3 protein: CASSAGTSGSNDEQFF
V gene: TRBV24-1; J gene: TRBJ2-2; clone size: once; D gene: TRBD2; CDR3 DNA: TGTGCCACCAGTGACCTAGCGGACACCGGGGAGCTGTTTTTT; CDR3 protein: CATSDLADTGELFF
V gene: TRBV28; J gene: TRBJ1-6; clone size: NA; D gene: NA; CDR3 DNA: TGTGCCAGCAGCCAACGGACTTATTATAATTCACCCCTCCACTTT; CDR3 protein: CASSQRTYYNSPLHF